The 7 T cell receptor beta chains presented below share a single source sample, sequenced in a study of cytomegalovirus exposure and HLA in healthy donors. Researchers ran the PCR with 60 Vbeta and 13 Jbeta primers. Sequencing was performed with immunoSEQ multiplex PCR; in TCRdb, only in-frame clones are kept and a portion is missing. The sample consists of approximately 35,000 clones, less than 75% of them appearing once. Specimen: PBMCs. These receptors were taken from a man aged 35 to 55 in good health and CMV-seropositive.

Only a few counts were recorded for this clone. The genes are TRBV7-2 and TRBJ2-3; the D gene is possibly TRBD2 (5 bases). Trimming left V 5 bases short and J 10 bases short, with 22 bases between. The CDR3 runs 15 residues. Germline V lookup: CDR1 SGHTA, CDR2 FQGNSA. The CDR3 here is CASSPSEGSRNAQYF. The CDR3 region has the DNA TGTGCCAGCAGCCCATCCGAGGGCTCTAGGAATGCGCAGTATTTT.

The chain couples TRBV28 to TRBJ1-2; tentatively, D is TRBD1 (5 bases). With 2 bases removed from V and 8 bases from J, the gap between germline ends came to 12 bases. Germline V gene sequence: CDR1 MDHEN, CDR2 SYDVKM. This CDR3 is built from 13 residues. The CDR3 sequence: CASSLQKAGGYTF. For the CDR3, the DNA is TGTGCCAGCAGTTTACAGAAAGCAGGGGGCTACACCTTC.

This chain uses TRBV14 with TRBJ2-5; no definite D call. Germline V gene sequence: CDR1 SGHDN, CDR2 FVKESK. V lost 2 bases, J lost 10 bases, and 8 bases lay in between. The CDR3 covers 11 residues. The CDR3 DNA is TGTGCCAGCAGCCAATCTCGCGACCAGTACTTC. Amino acid sequence: CASSQSRDQYF. Based on the CDR3 plus reference TRBV14 and TRBJ2-5, the full variable domain is EAGVTQFPSHSVIEKGQTVTLRCDPISGHDNLYWYRRVMGKEIKFLLHFVKESKQDESGMPNNRFLAERTGGTYSTLKVQPAELEDSGVYFCASSQSRDQYFGPGTRLLVL.

The chain employs TRBV6-5 and TRBJ2-3; possibly TRBD1 for D (6 bases). V lost 3 bases and J 2 bases, leaving 12 bases between the germline ends. Germline loops: CDR1 MNHEY, CDR2 SVGAGI. The CDR3 runs to 15 residues. The DNA for the CDR3 is TGTGCCAGCAGTTATTCCGGACAGCTCACAGATACGCAGTATTTT. It yields the protein CASSYSGQLTDTQYF.

This chain connects TRBV6-5 to TRBJ2-3, with 7 nucleotides matching TRBD2. Germline assignment: CDR1 MNHEY and CDR2 SVGAGI. J gave up 3 bases and V 4 bases, and 7 bases lay outside the gene matches. There are 15 residues in the CDR3. The CDR3 DNA reads as TGTGCCAGCAGTTCTCAGGGCGGGGGAACAGATACGCAGTATTTT. Protein: CASSSQGGGTDTQYF.

J is TRBJ1-6 and V is TRBV28, with D possibly TRBD1 on 6 matching bases. Germline values: CDR1 MDHEN, CDR2 SYDVKM. Trimming stripped 5 bases from V and 1 base from J, with 9 bases between. CDR3 size: 15 residues. For the CDR3, the DNA is TGTGCCAGCAGTCTGGACAGTTCCTATAATTCACCCCTCCACTTT. This gives the protein CASSLDSSYNSPLHF.

The gene calls are TRBV4-1 and TRBJ1-2; tentatively, D is TRBD1 (6 bases). The CDR3 sequence is 15 residues long. Deletions cut 1 base from V and 4 bases from J, with 13 bases between. The germline V gene encodes CDR1 MGHRA and CDR2 YSYEKL. CDR3 sequence reads: CASSQGGRHAYGYTF. The CDR3 DNA reads as TGCGCCAGCAGCCAAGGGGGGCGACATGCCTATGGCTACACCTTC.